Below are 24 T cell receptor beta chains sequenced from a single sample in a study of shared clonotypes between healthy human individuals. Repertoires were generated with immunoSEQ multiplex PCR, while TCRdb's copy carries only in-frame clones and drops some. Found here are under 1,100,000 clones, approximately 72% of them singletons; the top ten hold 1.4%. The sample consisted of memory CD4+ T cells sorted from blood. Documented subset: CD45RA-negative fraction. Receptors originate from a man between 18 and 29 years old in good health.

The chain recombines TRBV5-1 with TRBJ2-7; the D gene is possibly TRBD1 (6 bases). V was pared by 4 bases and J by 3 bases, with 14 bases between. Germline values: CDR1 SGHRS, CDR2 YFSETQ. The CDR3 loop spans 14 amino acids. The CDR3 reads CASSPGPGDYEQYF. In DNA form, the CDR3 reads TGCGCCAGCAGCCCGGGGCCAGGGGACTACGAGCAGTACTTC.

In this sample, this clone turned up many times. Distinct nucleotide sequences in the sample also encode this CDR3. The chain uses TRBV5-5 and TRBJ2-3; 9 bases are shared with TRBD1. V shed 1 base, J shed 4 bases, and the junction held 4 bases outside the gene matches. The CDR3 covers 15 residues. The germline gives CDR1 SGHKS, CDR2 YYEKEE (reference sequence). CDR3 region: CASSLSGQGSDTQYF. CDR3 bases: TGTGCCAGCAGCTTGTCGGGACAGGGATCAGATACGCAGTATTTT.

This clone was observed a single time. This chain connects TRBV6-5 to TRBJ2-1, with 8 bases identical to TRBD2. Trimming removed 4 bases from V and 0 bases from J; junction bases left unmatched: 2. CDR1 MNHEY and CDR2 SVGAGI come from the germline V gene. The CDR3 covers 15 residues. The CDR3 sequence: CASSSGTSSYNEQFF. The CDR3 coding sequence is TGTGCCAGCAGTTCCGGGACTAGCTCCTACAATGAGCAGTTCTTC.

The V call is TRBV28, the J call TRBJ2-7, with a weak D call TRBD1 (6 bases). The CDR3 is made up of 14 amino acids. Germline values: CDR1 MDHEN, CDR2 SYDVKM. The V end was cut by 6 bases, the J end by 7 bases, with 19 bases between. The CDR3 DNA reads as TGTGCCAGCAGCAACCCTCCAGGGGCCCGGGAGCAGTACTTC. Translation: CASSNPPGAREQYF. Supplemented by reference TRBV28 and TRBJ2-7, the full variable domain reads DVKVTQSSRYLVKRTGEKVFLECVQDMDHENMFWYRQDPGLGLRLIYFSYDVKMKEKGDIPEGYSVSREKKERFSLILESASTNQTSMYLCASSNPPGAREQYFGPGTRLTVT.

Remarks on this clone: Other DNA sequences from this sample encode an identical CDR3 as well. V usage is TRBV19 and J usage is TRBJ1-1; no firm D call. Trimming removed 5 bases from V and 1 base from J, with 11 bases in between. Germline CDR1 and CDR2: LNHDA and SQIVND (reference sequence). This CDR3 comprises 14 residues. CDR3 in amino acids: CASSFGRGNTEAFF. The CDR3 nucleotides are TGTGCCAGTAGTTTTGGTCGAGGGAACACTGAAGCTTTCTTT.

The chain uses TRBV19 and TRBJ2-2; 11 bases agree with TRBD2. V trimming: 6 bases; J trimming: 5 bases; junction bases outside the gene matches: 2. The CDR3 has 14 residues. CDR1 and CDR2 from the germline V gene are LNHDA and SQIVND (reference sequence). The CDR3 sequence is CASRGLADTGELFF. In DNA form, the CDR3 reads TGTGCCAGTAGGGGACTAGCGGATACCGGGGAGCTGTTTTTT.

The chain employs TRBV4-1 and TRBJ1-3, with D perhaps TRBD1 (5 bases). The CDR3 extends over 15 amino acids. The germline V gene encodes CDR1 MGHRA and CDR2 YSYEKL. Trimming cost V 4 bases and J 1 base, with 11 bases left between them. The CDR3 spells CASSPAGTSGNTIYF. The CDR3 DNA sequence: TGCGCCAGCAGCCCAGCCGGGACTTCTGGAAACACCATATATTTT.

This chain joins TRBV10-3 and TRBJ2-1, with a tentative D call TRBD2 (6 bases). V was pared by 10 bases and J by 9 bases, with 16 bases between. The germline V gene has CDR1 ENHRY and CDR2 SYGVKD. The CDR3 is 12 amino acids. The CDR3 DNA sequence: TGTGCCACACATAGCGGCGAGGGTGAGCAGTTCTTC. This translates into CATHSGEGEQFF.

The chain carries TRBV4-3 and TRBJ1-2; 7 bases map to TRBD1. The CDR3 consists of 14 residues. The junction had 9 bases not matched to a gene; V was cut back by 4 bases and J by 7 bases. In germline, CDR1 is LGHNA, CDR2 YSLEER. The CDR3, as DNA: TGCGCCAGCAGCCGAACGACAGGGCAAAGTGGCTACACCTTC. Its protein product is CASSRTTGQSGYTF.

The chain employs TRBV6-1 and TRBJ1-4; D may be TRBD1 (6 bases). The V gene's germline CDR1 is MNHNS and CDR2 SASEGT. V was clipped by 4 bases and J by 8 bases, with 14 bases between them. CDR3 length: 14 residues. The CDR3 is CASSAEGRGEKLFF. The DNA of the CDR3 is TGTGCCAGCAGTGCAGAGGGGAGGGGGGAAAAACTGTTTTTT.

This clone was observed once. The chain's CDR3 is CASSLRQLNYGYTF. The CDR3 nucleotides read TGTGCCAGCAGCTTGAGACAGCTTAACTATGGCTACACCTTC. The chain employs TRBV5-6 and TRBJ1-2, with D perhaps TRBD1 (5 bases). The CDR3 consists of 14 residues. Germline V gene data show CDR1 as SGHDT and CDR2 as YYEEEE. Trimming stripped 1 base from V and 1 base from J, with 8 bases between.

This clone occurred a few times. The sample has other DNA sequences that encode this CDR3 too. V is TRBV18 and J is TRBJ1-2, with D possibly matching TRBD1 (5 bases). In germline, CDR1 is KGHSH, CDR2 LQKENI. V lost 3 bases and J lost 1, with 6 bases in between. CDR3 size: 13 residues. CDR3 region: CASSPDNNYGYTF. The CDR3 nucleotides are TGTGCCAGCTCACCGGACAATAACTATGGCTACACCTTC.

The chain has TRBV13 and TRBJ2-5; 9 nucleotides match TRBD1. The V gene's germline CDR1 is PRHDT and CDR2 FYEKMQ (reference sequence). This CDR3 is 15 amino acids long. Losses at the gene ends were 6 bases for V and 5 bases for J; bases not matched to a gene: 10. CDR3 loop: CASSQGGTGLETQYF. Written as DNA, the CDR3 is TGTGCCAGCAGTCAAGGGGGGACAGGGCTGGAGACCCAGTACTTC.

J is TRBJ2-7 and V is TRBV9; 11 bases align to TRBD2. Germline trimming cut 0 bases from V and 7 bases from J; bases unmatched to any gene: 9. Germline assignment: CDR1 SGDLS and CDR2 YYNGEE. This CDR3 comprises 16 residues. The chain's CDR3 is CASSVGLAGGIGEQYF. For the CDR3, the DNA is TGTGCCAGCAGCGTAGGGCTAGCGGGGGGTATAGGGGAGCAGTACTTC.

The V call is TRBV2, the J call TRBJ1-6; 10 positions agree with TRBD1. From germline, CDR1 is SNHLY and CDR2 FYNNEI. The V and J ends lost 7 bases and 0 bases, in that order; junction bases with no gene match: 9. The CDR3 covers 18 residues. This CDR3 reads CASMPMGQGPSYNSPLHF. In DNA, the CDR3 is TGTGCCAGCATGCCCATGGGACAGGGGCCCTCCTATAATTCACCCCTCCACTTT.

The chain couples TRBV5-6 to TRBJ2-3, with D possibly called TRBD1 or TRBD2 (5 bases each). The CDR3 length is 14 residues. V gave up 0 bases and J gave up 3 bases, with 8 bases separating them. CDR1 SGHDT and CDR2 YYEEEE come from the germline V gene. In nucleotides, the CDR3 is TGTGCCAGCAGCTTGGGGGGGAAAACAGATACGCAGTATTTT. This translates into CASSLGGKTDTQYF.

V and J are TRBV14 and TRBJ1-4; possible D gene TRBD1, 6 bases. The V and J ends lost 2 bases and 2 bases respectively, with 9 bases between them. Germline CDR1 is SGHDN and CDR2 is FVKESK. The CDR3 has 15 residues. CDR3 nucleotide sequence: TGTGCCAGCAGCCAAATCAGGGGTACTAATGAAAAACTGTTTTTT. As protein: CASSQIRGTNEKLFF.

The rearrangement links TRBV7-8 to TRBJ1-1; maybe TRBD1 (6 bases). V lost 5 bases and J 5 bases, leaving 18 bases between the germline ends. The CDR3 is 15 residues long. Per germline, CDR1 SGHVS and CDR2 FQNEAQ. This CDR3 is CASSESQGTGTEAFF. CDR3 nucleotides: TGTGCCAGCAGCGAATCACAGGGTACGGGGACTGAAGCTTTCTTT.

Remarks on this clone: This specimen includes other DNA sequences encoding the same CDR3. The CDR3 region has the DNA TGTGCCAGCAGCTTATCATCCCCAGGCAATGAGCAGTTCTTC. Its protein product is CASSLSSPGNEQFF. The V and J genes are TRBV7-9 and TRBJ2-1; D call uncertain. Germline V CDR1 and CDR2: SEHNR, FQNEAQ (reference sequence). The CDR3 sequence is 14 residues long. Between the trimmed V and J ends, which lost 2 bases and 6 bases, there was a span of 11 bases.

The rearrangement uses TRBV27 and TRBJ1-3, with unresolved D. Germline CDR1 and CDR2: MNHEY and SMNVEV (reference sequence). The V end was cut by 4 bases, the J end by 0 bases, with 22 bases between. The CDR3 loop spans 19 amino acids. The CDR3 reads CASSSYPFRRVRSGNTIYF. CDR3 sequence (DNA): TGTGCCAGCAGTTCGTACCCCTTTCGTCGAGTCCGCTCTGGAAACACCATATATTTT.

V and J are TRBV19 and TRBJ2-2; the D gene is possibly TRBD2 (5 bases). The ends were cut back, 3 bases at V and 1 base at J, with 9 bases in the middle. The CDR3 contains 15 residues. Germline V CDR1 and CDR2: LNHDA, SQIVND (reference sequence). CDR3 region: CASSIKGGNTGELFF. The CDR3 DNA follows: TGTGCCAGTAGTATTAAAGGAGGGAACACCGGGGAGCTGTTTTTT. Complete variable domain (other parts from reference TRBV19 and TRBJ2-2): DGGITQSPKYLFRKEGQNVTLSCEQNLNHDAMYWYRQDPGQGLRLIYYSQIVNDFQKGDIAEGYSVSREKKESFPLTVTSAQKNPTAFYLCASSIKGGNTGELFFGEGSRLTVL.

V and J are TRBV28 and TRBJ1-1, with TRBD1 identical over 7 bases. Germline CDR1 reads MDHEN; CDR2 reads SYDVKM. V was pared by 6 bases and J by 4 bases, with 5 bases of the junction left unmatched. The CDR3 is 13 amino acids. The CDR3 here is CASRHRGRTEAFF. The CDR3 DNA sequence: TGTGCCAGCAGGCACAGGGGACGCACTGAAGCTTTCTTT.

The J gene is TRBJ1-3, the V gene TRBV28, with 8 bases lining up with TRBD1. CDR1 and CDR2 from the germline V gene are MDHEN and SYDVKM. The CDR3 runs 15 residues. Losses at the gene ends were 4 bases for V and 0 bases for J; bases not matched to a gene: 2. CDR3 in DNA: TGTGCCAGCAGTTACACAGGGGGCTCTGGAAACACCATATATTTT. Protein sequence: CASSYTGGSGNTIYF. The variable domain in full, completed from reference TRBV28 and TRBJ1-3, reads DVKVTQSSRYLVKRTGEKVFLECVQDMDHENMFWYRQDPGLGLRLIYFSYDVKMKEKGDIPEGYSVSREKKERFSLILESASTNQTSMYLCASSYTGGSGNTIYFGEGSWLTVV.

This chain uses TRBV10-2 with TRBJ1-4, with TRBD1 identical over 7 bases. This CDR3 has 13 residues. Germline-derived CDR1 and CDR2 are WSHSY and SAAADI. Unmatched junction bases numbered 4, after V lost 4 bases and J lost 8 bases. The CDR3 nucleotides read TGCGCCAGCAGTGGACAGGGCGGGGAAAAACTGTTTTTT. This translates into CASSGQGGEKLFF.